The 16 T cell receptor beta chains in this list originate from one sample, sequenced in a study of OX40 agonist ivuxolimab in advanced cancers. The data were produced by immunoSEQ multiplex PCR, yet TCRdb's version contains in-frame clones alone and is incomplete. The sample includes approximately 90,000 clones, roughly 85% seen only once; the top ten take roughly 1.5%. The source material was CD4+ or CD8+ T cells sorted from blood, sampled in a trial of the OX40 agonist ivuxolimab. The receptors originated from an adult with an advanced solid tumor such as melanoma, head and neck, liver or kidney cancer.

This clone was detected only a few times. The CDR3 spells CAWRRSSYEQYF. CDR3 nucleotide sequence: TGTGCCTGGAGAAGGAGCTCCTACGAGCAGTACTTC. The J gene is TRBJ2-7, the V gene TRBV30; D not resolved. Germline CDR1 is GTSNPN and CDR2 is SVGIG (reference sequence). The length of the CDR3 is 12 residues. Trimming left V 3 bases short and J 0 bases short, with 6 bases between.

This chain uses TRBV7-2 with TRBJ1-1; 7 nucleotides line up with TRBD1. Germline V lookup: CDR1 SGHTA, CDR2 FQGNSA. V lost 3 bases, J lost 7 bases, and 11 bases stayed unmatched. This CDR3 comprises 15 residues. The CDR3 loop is CASSFSRSGGSEAFF. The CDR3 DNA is TGTGCCAGCAGCTTTTCGCGGTCAGGGGGGAGTGAAGCTTTCTTT. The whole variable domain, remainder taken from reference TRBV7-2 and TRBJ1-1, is GAGVSQSPSNKVTEKGKDVELRCDPISGHTALYWYRQSLGQGLEFLIYFQGNSAPDKSGLPSDRFSAERTGGSVSTLTIQRTQQEDSAVYLCASSFSRSGGSEAFFGQGTRLTVV.

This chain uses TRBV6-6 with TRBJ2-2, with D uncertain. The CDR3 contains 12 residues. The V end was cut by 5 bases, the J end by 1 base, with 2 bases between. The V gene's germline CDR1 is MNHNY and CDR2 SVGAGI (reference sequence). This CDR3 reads CASSMNTGELFF. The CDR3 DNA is TGTGCCAGCAGTATGAACACCGGGGAGCTGTTTTTT.

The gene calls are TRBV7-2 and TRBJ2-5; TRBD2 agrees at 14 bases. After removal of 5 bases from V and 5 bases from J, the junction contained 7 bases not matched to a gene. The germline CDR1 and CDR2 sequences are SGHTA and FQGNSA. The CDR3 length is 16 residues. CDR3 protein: CASSRGTSGRMETQYF. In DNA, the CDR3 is TGTGCCAGCAGCCGCGGGACTAGCGGGAGAATGGAGACCCAGTACTTC.

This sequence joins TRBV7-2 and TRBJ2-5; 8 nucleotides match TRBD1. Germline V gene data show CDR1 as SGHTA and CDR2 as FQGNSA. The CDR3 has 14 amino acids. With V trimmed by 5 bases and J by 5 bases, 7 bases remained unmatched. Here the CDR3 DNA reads TGTGCCAGCAGCCGAGAACGACAGGGGGAGACCCAGTACTTC. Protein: CASSRERQGETQYF.

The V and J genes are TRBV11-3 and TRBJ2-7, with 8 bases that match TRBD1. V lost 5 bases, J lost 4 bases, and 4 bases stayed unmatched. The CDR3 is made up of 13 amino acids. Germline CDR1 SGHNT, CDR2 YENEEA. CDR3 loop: CASSLTGDYEQYF. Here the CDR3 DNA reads TGTGCCAGCAGCCTGACAGGGGATTACGAGCAGTACTTC. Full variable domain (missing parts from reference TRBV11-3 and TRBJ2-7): EAGVVQSPRYKIIEKKQPVAFWCNPISGHNTLYWYLQNLGQGPELLIRYENEEAVDDSQLPKDRFSAERLKGVDSTLKIQPAELGDSAVYLCASSLTGDYEQYFGPGTRLTVT.

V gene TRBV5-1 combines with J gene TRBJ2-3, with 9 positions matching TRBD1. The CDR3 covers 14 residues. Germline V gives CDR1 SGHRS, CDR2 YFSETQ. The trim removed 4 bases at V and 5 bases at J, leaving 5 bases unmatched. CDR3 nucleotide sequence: TGCGCCAGCAGCCTACAGGGGGCGCAAGATACGCAGTATTTT. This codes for CASSLQGAQDTQYF.

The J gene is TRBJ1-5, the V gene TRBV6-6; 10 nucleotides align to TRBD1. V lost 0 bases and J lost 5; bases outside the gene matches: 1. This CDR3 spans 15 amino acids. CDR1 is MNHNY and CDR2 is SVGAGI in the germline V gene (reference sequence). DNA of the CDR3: TGTGCCAGCAGTTACTCGGGACAGGGGTATCAGCCCCAGCATTTT. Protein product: CASSYSGQGYQPQHF.

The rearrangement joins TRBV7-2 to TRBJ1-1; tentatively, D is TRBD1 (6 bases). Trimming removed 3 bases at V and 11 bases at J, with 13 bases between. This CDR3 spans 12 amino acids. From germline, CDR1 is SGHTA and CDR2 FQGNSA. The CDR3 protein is CASSLGAGTAFF. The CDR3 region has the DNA TGTGCCAGCAGCTTGGGGGCAGGGACGGCTTTCTTT.

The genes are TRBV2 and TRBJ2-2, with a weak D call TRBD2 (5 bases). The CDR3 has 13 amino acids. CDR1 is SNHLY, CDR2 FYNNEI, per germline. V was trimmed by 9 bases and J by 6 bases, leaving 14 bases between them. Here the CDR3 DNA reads TGTGCCAGTCTTGGACGGGATGCCGGGGAGCTGTTTTTT. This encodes CASLGRDAGELFF.

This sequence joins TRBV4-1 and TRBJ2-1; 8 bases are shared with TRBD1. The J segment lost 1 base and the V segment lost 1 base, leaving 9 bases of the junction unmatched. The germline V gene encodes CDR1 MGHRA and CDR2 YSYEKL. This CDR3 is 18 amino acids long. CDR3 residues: CASSQGRTGKASYNEQFF. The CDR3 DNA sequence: TGCGCCAGCAGCCAAGGACGGACAGGGAAAGCGTCCTACAATGAGCAGTTCTTC.

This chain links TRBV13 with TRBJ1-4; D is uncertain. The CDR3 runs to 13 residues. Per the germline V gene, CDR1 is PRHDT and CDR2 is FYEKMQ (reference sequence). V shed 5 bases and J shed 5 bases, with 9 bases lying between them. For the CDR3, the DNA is TGTGCCAGCAGCCGACGGGTCAATGAAAAACTGTTTTTT. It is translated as CASSRRVNEKLFF.

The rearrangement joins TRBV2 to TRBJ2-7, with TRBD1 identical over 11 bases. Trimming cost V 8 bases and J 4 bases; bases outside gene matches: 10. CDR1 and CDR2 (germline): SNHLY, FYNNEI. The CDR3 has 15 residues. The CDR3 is CASRPRTGGPYEQYF. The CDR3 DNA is TGTGCCAGCCGCCCCCGGACAGGGGGCCCATACGAGCAGTACTTC.

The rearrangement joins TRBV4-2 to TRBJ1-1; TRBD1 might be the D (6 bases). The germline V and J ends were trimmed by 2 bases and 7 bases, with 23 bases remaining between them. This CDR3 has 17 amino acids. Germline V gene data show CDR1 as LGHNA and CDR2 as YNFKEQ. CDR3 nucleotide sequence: TGTGCCAGCAGCCAAAAGGGGGAGACGACGGATTTACGTGAAGCTTTCTTT. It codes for CASSQKGETTDLREAFF.

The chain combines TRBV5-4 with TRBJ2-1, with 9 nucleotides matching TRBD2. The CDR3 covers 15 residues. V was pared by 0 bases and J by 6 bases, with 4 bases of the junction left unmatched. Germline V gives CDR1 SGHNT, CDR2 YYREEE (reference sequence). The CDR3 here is CASSLGGRGSNEQFF. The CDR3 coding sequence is TGTGCCAGCAGCTTGGGCGGGAGGGGGAGCAATGAGCAGTTCTTC.

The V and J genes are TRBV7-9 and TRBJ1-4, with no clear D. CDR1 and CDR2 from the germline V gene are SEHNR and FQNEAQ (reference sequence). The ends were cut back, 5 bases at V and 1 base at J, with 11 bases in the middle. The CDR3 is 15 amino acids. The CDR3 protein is CASSARMQTNEKLFF. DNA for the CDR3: TGTGCCAGCAGCGCCCGTATGCAAACTAATGAAAAACTGTTTTTT.